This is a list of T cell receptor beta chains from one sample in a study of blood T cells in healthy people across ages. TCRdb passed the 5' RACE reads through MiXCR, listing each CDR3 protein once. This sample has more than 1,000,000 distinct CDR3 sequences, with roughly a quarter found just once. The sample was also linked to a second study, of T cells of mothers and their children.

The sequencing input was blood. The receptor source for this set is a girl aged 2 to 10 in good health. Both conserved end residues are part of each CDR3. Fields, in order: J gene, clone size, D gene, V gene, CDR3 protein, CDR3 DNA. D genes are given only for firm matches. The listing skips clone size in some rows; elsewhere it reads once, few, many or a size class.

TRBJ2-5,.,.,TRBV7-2,CASSSQTGAEETQYF,TGTGCCAGCAGCTCACAAACAGGAGCTGAAGAGACCCAGTACTTC
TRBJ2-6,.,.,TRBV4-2,CASSQETGVAGANVLTF,TGTGCCAGCAGCCAAGAGACGGGAGTAGCTGGGGCCAACGTCCTGACTTTC
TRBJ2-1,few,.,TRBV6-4,CASSDRGVAYNEQFF,TGTGCCAGCAGTGATCGGGGTGTTGCCTACAATGAGCAGTTCTTC
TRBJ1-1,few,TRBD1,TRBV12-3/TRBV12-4,CASSRTGRGRTEAFF,TGTGCCAGCAGCCGGACAGGGAGGGGGAGAACTGAAGCTTTCTTT
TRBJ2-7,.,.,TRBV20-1,CSAAVRSSYEQYF,TGCAGTGCCGCCGTTCGGAGCTCCTACGAGCAGTACTTC
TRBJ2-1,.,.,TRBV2,CASSEARTEIDNEQFF,TGTGCCAGCAGTGAAGCTAGGACTGAAATAGACAATGAGCAGTTCTTC
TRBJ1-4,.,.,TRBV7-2,CASSLVGVNEKLFF,TGTGCCAGCAGCTTAGTCGGGGTCAATGAAAAACTGTTTTTT
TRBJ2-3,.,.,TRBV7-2,CASSRDLGDTQYF,TGTGCCAGCAGCCGGGACTTAGGGGATACGCAGTATTTT
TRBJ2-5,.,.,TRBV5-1,CASSRGAQQETQYF,TGCGCCAGCAGCCGGGGGGCCCAGCAAGAGACCCAGTACTTC
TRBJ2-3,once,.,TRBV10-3,CAISVGRGPTTDTQYF,TGTGCCATCAGCGTTGGGCGGGGACCTACCACAGATACGCAGTATTTT
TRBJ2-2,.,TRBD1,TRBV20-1,CSARVTGVSGELFF,TGCAGTGCTAGAGTGACAGGGGTATCCGGGGAGCTGTTTTTT
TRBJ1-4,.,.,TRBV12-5,CASGLVLGTLYEKLFF,TGTGCTAGTGGTTTGGTACTCGGGACGCTGTATGAAAAACTGTTTTTT
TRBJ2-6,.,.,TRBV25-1,CASSEYVPGANVLTF,TGTGCCAGCAGTGAATACGTTCCTGGGGCCAACGTCCTGACTTTC
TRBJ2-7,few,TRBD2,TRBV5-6,CASSLPSGYYEQYF,TGTGCCAGCAGCTTGCCTAGCGGGTATTACGAGCAGTACTTC
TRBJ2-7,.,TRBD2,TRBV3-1,CASSPGLAAGEQYF,TGTGCCAGCAGCCCGGGACTAGCCGCGGGGGAGCAGTACTTC
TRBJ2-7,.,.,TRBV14,CASSQDIGFYEQYF,TGTGCCAGCAGCCAAGATATAGGGTTCTACGAGCAGTACTTC
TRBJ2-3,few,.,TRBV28,CASSFRWGDTQYF,TGTGCCAGCAGTTTCCGGTGGGGTGATACGCAGTATTTT
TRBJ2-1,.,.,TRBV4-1,CASSQLQGEQFF,TGCGCCAGCAGCCAATTACAGGGAGAGCAGTTCTTC
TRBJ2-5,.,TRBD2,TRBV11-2,CASSFRGGTTETQYF,TGTGCCAGCAGCTTTAGGGGAGGGACGACAGAGACCCAGTACTTC
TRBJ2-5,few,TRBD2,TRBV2,CASSGILAGAETQYF,TGTGCCAGCAGTGGGATACTAGCGGGAGCGGAGACCCAGTACTTC
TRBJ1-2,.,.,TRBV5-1,CASSFVATPSPGYTF,TGCGCCAGCAGCTTTGTCGCAACTCCTTCGCCTGGCTACACCTTC
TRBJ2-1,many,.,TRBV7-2,CASSLGGAPVYNEQFF,TGTGCCAGCAGCTTAGGCGGGGCCCCGGTTTACAATGAGCAGTTCTTC
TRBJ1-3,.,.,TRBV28,CASSSGVYSGNTIYF,TGTGCCAGCAGTTCCGGGGTTTACTCTGGAAACACCATATATTTT
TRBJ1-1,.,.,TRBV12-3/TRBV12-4,CASSSSMGNTEAFF,TGTGCCAGCAGTTCTTCTATGGGGAACACTGAAGCTTTCTTT
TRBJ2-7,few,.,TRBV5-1,CTSSLVRGSLTAYEQYF,TGCACCAGCAGCTTGGTAAGAGGAAGCCTAACGGCCTACGAGCAGTACTTC
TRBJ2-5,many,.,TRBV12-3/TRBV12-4,CASSSAETQYF,TGTGCCAGCAGTTCGGCCGAGACCCAGTACTTC
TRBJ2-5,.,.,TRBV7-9,CASTGGELVDQETQYF,TGTGCCAGCACCGGGGGTGAATTAGTGGACCAAGAGACCCAGTACTTC
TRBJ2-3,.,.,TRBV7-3,CASSGTARGTDTQYF,TGTGCCAGCAGCGGGACGGCCCGAGGCACAGATACGCAGTATTTT
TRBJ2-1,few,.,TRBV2,CASGWYNEQFF,TGTGCCAGCGGGTGGTACAATGAGCAGTTCTTC
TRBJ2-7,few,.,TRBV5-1,CASSLFGTPSYEQYF,TGCGCCAGCAGCTTGTTTGGGACTCCTTCCTACGAGCAGTACTTC
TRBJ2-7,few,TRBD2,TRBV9,CASSVGAGGVASYEQYF,TGTGCCAGCAGCGTAGGAGCGGGAGGGGTGGCCTCCTACGAGCAGTACTTC
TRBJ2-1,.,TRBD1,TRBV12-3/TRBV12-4,CASSKDRRYNEQFF,TGTGCCAGCAGTAAGGACAGGCGGTACAATGAGCAGTTCTTC
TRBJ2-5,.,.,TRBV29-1,CSTPETQYF,TGCAGCACCCCGGAGACCCAGTACTTC
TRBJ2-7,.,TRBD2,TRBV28,CASCAGGNEQYF,TGTGCCAGCTGCGCGGGAGGCAACGAGCAGTACTTC
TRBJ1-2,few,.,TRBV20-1,CSAGGYTF,TGCAGTGCTGGAGGCTACACCTTC
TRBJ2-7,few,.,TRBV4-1,CASSLGVGSGTTYEQYF,TGCGCCAGCAGCCTCGGCGTGGGTAGCGGCACTACCTACGAGCAGTACTTC
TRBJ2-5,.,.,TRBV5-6,CASSLLRRIVQETQYF,TGTGCCAGCAGCTTGTTGCGACGGATAGTCCAAGAGACCCAGTACTTC
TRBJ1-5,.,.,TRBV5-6,CASSFGRWSNQPQHF,TGTGCCAGCAGCTTCGGCAGGTGGAGCAATCAGCCCCAGCATTTT
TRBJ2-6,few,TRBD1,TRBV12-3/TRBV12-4,CASRARGQGSGANVLTF,TGTGCCAGCAGAGCCCGGGGACAGGGGTCTGGGGCCAACGTCCTGACTTTC
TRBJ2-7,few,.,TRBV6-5,CASSYQVTLRFHREQYF,TGTGCCAGCAGTTACCAAGTTACGCTTCGTTTTCATCGCGAGCAGTACTTC
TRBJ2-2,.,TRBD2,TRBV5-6,CASSFAVAGLNGELFF,TGTGCCAGCAGCTTTGCGGTAGCGGGACTTAATGGGGAGCTGTTTTTT
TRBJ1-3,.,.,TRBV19,CACSTRDTIYF,TGTGCCTGCTCGACACGAGACACCATATATTTT
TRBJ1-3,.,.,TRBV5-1,CASSLGGVLSGNTIYF,TGCGCCAGCAGCTTGGGGGGCGTTCTCTCTGGAAACACCATATATTTT
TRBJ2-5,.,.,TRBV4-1,CASSQDRGQYF,TGCGCCAGCAGCCAAGATCGGGGGCAGTACTTC